These T cell receptor beta chains were read from a single sample in a study of cytomegalovirus exposure and HLA in healthy donors. Data came from immunoSEQ multiplex PCR; TCRdb stores just in-frame clones and leaves some out. Among 130,000 to 150,000 clones listed, more than 70% were seen once. The sample taken for sequencing was PBMCs. Receptors originate from a male donor in good health and CMV-seropositive. The CDR3 runs from the conserved cysteine through the conserved F or W. D genes are given only for firm matches. Part of the rows lack a size; the others show once, few, many or a class for expanded clones.

.	TRBJ1-2	TRBV7-9	.	TGTGCCAGCAGCTTAGTTGGGAACCCGAGGGATGGCTACACCTTC	CASSLVGNPRDGYTF
.	TRBJ2-2	TRBV7-9	.	TGTGCCAGCAGCTTCGGGACTGGGACTCTCGCCGGGGAGCTGTTTTTT	CASSFGTGTLAGELFF
.	TRBJ2-7	TRBV6-1	.	TGTGCCAGCAGTGAAGCGCTTCAAGGCCTACTAACTAGCTACCCATACGAGCAGTACTTC	CASSEALQGLLTSYPYEQYF
.	TRBJ2-5	TRBV7-2	few	TGTGCCAGCAGCCCCGTAGGATGGGAGCGAGAGACCCAGTACTTC	CASSPVGWERETQYF
TRBD1	TRBJ2-5	TRBV11-2	.	TGTGCCAGCAGCTTAACCCCATCAGGGACAGGGATTGGGGAGCAGTACTTC	CASSLTPSGTGIGEQYF
.	TRBJ1-1	TRBV4-2	.	TGTGCCAGCAGCCAAGAGATGGGGAGGTACACTGAAGCTTTCTTT	CASSQEMGRYTEAFF
.	TRBJ1-2	TRBV7-6	.	TGTGCCAGCAGCTCGCCTTACCGTGGCGGGCGGCACTATGGCTACACCTTC	CASSSPYRGGRHYGYTF
.	TRBJ1-3	TRBV7-9	few	TGTGCCAGCAGTAACCGGGACAAGGCCTCTGGAAACACCATATATTTT	CASSNRDKASGNTIYF
TRBD1	TRBJ1-4	TRBV7-2	.	TGTGCCAGCAGCTCTCGTACAGGGGGGAGTGAAAAACTGTTTTTT	CASSSRTGGSEKLFF
TRBD2	TRBJ2-3	TRBV5-1	.	TGCGCCAGCAGCCGGCTAGCGGGGGAGGGCACAGATACGCAGTATTTT	CASSRLAGEGTDTQYF
.	TRBJ2-2	TRBV9	few	TGTGCCAGCAGCGTAGGAGACTTTTGGCCCGGGGAGCTGTTTTTT	CASSVGDFWPGELFF
TRBD2	TRBJ2-1	TRBV19	.	TGTGCCAGTAGTATTGGCGGGGGGGCCCGGAATGAGCAGTTCTTC	CASSIGGGARNEQFF
.	TRBJ2-7	TRBV4-1	.	TGCGCCAGCAGCCAAGATCTGGCGGGGGCCGCGGAGTACGAGCAGTACTTC	CASSQDLAGAAEYEQYF
.	TRBJ1-5	TRBV5-6	.	TGTGCCAGCAGCTTTGGCCCAATGATTGGCAATCAGCCCCAGCATTTT	CASSFGPMIGNQPQHF
.	TRBJ2-1	TRBV7-9	once	TGTGCCAGCAGCCACGGGACCTACAATGAGCAGTTCTTC	CASSHGTYNEQFF
.	TRBJ2-5	TRBV7-2	.	TGTGCCAGCAGCTTGAACCCGAGGACCTCCCGAGGGTCGGCCCAGTACTTC	CASSLNPRTSRGSAQYF
.	TRBJ2-7	TRBV6-1	.	TGTGCCAGCAGTGACTGGACAGACTACGAGCAGTACTTC	CASSDWTDYEQYF
.	TRBJ2-7	TRBV6-1	.	TGTGCCAGCAGCCAGGACTGGTACGAGCAGTACTTC	CASSQDWYEQYF
TRBD1	TRBJ2-7	TRBV11-2	once	TGTGCCAGCAGCCAGGGACAGGGGGCGTACGAGCAGTACTTC	CASSQGQGAYEQYF
.	TRBJ2-2	TRBV9	.	TGTGCCAGCAGCTCAGCGAACACCGGGGAGCTGTTTTTT	CASSSANTGELFF
TRBD1	TRBJ2-7	TRBV10-3	few	TGTGCCATCAGTGAGTCGGGCAGGGGGCGCATGTACGAGCAGTACTTC	CAISESGRGRMYEQYF
.	TRBJ2-1	TRBV15	.	TGTGCCACCAGCAGAGAGGCGGGCTCTTCCTACAATGAGCAGTTCTTC	CATSREAGSSYNEQFF
.	TRBJ2-7	TRBV21-1	.	TGTGCCAGCAGCCGGGACAGGGGCTACGAGCAGTACTTC	CASSRDRGYEQYF
TRBD1	TRBJ2-7	TRBV5-1	once	TGCGCCAGCAGCACCGGGACAGGGATTTACGAGCAGTACTTC	CASSTGTGIYEQYF
.	TRBJ1-2	TRBV10-3	.	TGTGCCATCAGTGCCAGCTATGGCTACACCTTC	CAISASYGYTF
.	TRBJ1-1	TRBV7-2	.	TGTGCCAGCAGCTTAGCCGACAGATCTGAAGCTTTCTTT	CASSLADRSEAFF
.	TRBJ1-1	TRBV7-9	.	TGTGCCAGCAGCTTAGCGGCCAGGCACACTGAAGCTTTCTTT	CASSLAARHTEAFF
.	TRBJ2-7	TRBV11-2	.	TGTGCCAGCAGCCGACTAAGCGGACCCCTGATTAAGTACTTC	CASSRLSGPLIKYF
.	TRBJ1-4	TRBV5-1	.	TGCGCCAGCAGCTTGGAGGGCAGCAGGGTTGAAAAACTGTTTTTT	CASSLEGSRVEKLFF
TRBD2	TRBJ2-1	TRBV4-3	.	TGCGCCAGCAGCGCCAGCGGGAGCCTCTACAATGAGCAGTTCTTC	CASSASGSLYNEQFF
.	TRBJ2-6	TRBV7-8	.	TGTGCCAGCAGCTTATACGCGGCCCCAAGCTTGGGCTCTGGGGCCAACGTCCTGACTTTC	CASSLYAAPSLGSGANVLTF
.	TRBJ2-7	TRBV11-2	.	TGTGCCAGCAGCCCTATGCCAGGGCGCTACGAGCAGTACTTC	CASSPMPGRYEQYF
.	TRBJ2-1	TRBV5-8	.	TGTGCCAGCAGCTTGGCCATGGGATCGGGCGGGGCCTACAATGAGCAGTTCTTC	CASSLAMGSGGAYNEQFF
.	TRBJ1-3	TRBV27	once	TGTGCCAGCAGCCCTAGGGGGACTGGAAACACCATATATTTT	CASSPRGTGNTIYF
.	TRBJ2-1	TRBV2	.	TGTGCCAGCAGTGAAGCTCCCTTGGGCGGGGGCCCAAGCAATGAGCAGTTCTTC	CASSEAPLGGGPSNEQFF
.	TRBJ2-5	TRBV7-8	few	TGTGCCAGCAGCTTAGTCCTCTCGTCGGGGGCCCAGTACTTC	CASSLVLSSGAQYF
.	TRBJ2-3	TRBV30	.	TGTGCCTGGAGCCAACTAACAGATACGCAGTATTTT	CAWSQLTDTQYF
.	TRBJ1-1	TRBV5-6	few	TGTGCCAGCAGCTTGGCCAGGGCCACTGAAGCTTTCTTT	CASSLARATEAFF
.	TRBJ2-7	TRBV7-2	.	TGTGCCAGCAGCCGGGGGTACGAGCAGTACTTC	CASSRGYEQYF
TRBD2	TRBJ2-7	TRBV6-5	.	TGTGCCAGCAGTTACTCGGTTAGCGGGAGGTTCTACGAGCAGTACTTC	CASSYSVSGRFYEQYF
TRBD2	TRBJ2-1	TRBV27	.	TGTGCCAGCAGCTTTTACAGCGGGAGAGCTAATGAGCAGTTCTTC	CASSFYSGRANEQFF
.	TRBJ2-5	TRBV11-3	.	TGTGCCAGCAGCTTAAGAGGGCGAGAGACCCAGTACTTC	CASSLRGRETQYF
.	TRBJ2-1	TRBV29-1	.	TGCAGCGTTGAGGTTGGGATAGTTTCGGGGTTGTACAATGAGCAGTTCTTC	CSVEVGIVSGLYNEQFF
TRBD1	TRBJ2-5	TRBV27	.	TGTGCCAGCAGTTTATCGGGACAGTTGGGGATTCAAGAGACCCAGTACTTC	CASSLSGQLGIQETQYF
TRBD2	TRBJ2-1	TRBV7-8	.	TGTGCCAGCAGCTTACACGGGACTAGCGGGAGTATTGAGCAGTTCTTC	CASSLHGTSGSIEQFF
.	TRBJ2-5	TRBV11-2	.	TGTGCCAGCAGCTTAGGTGTGGTCGTAAACGAAGCCTTTGGGACCCAGTACTTC	CASSLGVVVNEAFGTQYF
.	TRBJ1-5	TRBV27	.	TGTGCCAGCAGACCAGGAACAGGGTCGGGCAATCAGCCCCAGCATTTT	CASRPGTGSGNQPQHF